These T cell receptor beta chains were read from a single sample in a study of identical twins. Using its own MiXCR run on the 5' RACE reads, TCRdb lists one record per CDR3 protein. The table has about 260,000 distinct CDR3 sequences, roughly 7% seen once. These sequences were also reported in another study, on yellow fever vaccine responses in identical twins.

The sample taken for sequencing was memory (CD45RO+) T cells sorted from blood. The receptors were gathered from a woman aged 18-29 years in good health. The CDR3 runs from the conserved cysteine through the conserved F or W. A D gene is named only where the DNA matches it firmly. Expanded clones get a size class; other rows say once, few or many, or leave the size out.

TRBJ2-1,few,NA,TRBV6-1,TGTGCCAGCAGGGTGTCGGTTTGGGTGGCCAATGAGCAGTTCTTC,CASRVSVWVANEQFF
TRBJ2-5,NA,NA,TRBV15,TGTGCCACCAGCAAGGTAGCGGAGACCCAGTACTTC,CATSKVAETQYF
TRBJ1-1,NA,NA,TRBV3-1,TGTGCCAGCAGCCAAGACCCGGGTAGGGCTGAAGCTTTCTTT,CASSQDPGRAEAFF
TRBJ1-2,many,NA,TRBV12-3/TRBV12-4,TGTGCCAGCAGTGCGGGCCGCTGGTGGGGCTACACCTTC,CASSAGRWWGYTF
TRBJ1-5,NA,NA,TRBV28,TGTGCCGGGAAGAGTAGCAATCAGCCCCAGCATTTT,CAGKSSNQPQHF
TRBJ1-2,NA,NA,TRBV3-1,TGTGCCAGCAGCCCCCATGAGAGCGGCTATGGCTACACCTTC,CASSPHESGYGYTF
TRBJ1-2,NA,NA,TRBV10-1,TGCGCCAGCAGTGAGTCTGCGGGGGGCCGTGGCTACACCTTC,CASSESAGGRGYTF
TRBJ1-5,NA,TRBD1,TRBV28,TGTGCCAGCACTCGCGACAGGGACTTTCCTCAGCCCCAGCATTTT,CASTRDRDFPQPQHF
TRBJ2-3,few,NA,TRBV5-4,TGTGCCAGCAGCTTTCATAATACGCAGTATTTT,CASSFHNTQYF
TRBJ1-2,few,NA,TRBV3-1,TGTGCCAGCACCGACTGGGGGGCGTTGGGCTACACCTTC,CASTDWGALGYTF
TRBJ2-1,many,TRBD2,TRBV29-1,TGCAGCGTTGGACTAGCGGGCATCAATGAGCAGTTCTTC,CSVGLAGINEQFF
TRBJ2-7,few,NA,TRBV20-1,TGCAGTGCTAGAGATGGGTGGAACGACTACGAGCAGTACTTC,CSARDGWNDYEQYF
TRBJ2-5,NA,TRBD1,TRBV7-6,TGTGCCAGCAGCTCCCCCGCCGGGACAGGCGTAGGAGAGACCCAGTACTTC,CASSSPAGTGVGETQYF
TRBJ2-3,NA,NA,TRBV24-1,TGTGCCACCAGTGACGCGGGACAGTACACAGATACGCAGTATTTT,CATSDAGQYTDTQYF
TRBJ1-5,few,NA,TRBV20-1,TGCAGTGCTCCCCTGGGCGGAAGCAATCAGCCCCAGCATTTT,CSAPLGGSNQPQHF
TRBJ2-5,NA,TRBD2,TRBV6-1,TGTGCCAGCAGCCAGCGGCGGGGGGCCTTCCAAGAGACCCAGTACTTC,CASSQRRGAFQETQYF
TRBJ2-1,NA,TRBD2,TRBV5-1,TGCGCCAGCAGCCTGGTGGGGGGGACTAGCTACAATGAGCAGTTCTTC,CASSLVGGTSYNEQFF
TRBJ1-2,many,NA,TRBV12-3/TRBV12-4,TGTGCCAGCAGTCCCACGGGCGGCCGCGCGGGTGCTTATGGCTACACCTTC,CASSPTGGRAGAYGYTF
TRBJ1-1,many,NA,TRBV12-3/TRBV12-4,TGTGCCAGCAGTCCGAGGGGTTACAGCCGGTCGGCTGAAGCTTTCTTT,CASSPRGYSRSAEAFF
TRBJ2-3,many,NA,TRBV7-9,TGTGCCAGCAGCCCAAAGACAGCAGATACGCAGTATTTT,CASSPKTADTQYF
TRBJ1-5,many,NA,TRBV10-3,TGTGCCATCAACGAAGGAGGCAATCAGCCCCAGCATTTT,CAINEGGNQPQHF
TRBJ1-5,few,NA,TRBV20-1,TGCAGTGCTAGAGATGGCGGTTATAATCAGCCCCAGCATTTT,CSARDGGYNQPQHF
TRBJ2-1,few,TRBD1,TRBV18,TGTGCCAGCTCATCACAACAACAACTCGGACAGGGCGGGGAGCAGTTCTTC,CASSSQQQLGQGGEQFF
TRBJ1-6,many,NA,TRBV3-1,TGTGCCAGCAGCCGGAAAGAAGGGGAACCCCTCCACTTT,CASSRKEGEPLHF
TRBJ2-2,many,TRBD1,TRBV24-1,TGTGCCACCAGTGATCCAACTGGACAGGGAGGGAACACCGGGGAGCTGTTTTTT,CATSDPTGQGGNTGELFF
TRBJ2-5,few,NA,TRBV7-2,TGTGCCAACTCAGTAGGGGCCGAGACCCAGTACTTC,CANSVGAETQYF
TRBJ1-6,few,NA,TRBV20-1,TGCAGTGTAGCAAGATCGGATTCACCCCTCCACTTT,CSVARSDSPLHF
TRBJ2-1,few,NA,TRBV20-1,TGCAGTGTTATGGACTACAATGAGCAGTTCTTC,CSVMDYNEQFF
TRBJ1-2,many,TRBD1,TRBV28,TGTGCCAGCAGTTCCCGGGACAGGAGCCTTATTAACTATGGCTACACCTTC,CASSSRDRSLINYGYTF
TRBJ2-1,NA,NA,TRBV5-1,TGCGCCAGCAGCCCCTTCAGCAACAGGGGGGGATACAATGAGCAGTTCTTC,CASSPFSNRGGYNEQFF
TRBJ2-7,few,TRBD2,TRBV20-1,TGCAGTGCTAGAGAGACTGGACTAGCGGGAAAGTACGAGCAGTACTTC,CSARETGLAGKYEQYF
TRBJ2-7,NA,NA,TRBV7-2,TGTGCCAGCAGCTTAGTTGGAGGGCAGGCTTCCTACGAGCAGTACTTC,CASSLVGGQASYEQYF
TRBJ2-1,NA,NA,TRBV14,TGTGCCAGCAGCCCCTTTAGAAATGAGCAGTTCTTC,CASSPFRNEQFF
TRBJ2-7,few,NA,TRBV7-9,TGTGCCAGCAGCTTAGCGGGGGAATCCTACGAGCAGTACTTC,CASSLAGESYEQYF
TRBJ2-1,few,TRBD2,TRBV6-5,TGTGCCAGCAGTTACACGACTAGCGGGATATACAATGAGCAGTTCTTC,CASSYTTSGIYNEQFF
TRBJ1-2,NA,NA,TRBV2,TGTGCCAGCAGATTACCGGGACTCAATTATGGCTACACCTTC,CASRLPGLNYGYTF